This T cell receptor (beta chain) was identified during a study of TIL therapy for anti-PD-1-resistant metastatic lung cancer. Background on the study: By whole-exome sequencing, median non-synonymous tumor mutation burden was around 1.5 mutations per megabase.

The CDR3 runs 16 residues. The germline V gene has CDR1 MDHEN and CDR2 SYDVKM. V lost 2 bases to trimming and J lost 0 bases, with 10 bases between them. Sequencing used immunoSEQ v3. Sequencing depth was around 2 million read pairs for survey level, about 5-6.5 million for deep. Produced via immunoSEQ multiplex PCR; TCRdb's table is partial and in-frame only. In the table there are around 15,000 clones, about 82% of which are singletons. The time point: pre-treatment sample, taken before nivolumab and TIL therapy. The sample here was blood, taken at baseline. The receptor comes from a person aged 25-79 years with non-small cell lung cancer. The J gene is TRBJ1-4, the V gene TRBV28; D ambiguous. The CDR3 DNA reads TGTGCCAGCAGTTTAAAGGTAGCAGCAACTAATGAAAAACTGTTTTTT. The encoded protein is CASSLKVAATNEKLFF.